The clone carrying this T cell receptor (beta chain) was recorded many times. Construction of the TCR beta libraries employed iRepertoire HTBI primers in conjunction with Arm-PCR of CDR3 regions. Via MiXCR, TCRdb re-called the multiplex PCR reads, giving one row per CDR3 protein. The sample has around 450,000 distinct CDR3 sequences, about 16% seen once; the top ten hold over 15%. The entry originates in a study of regulatory T cells in long-lasting Graves disease. V was shortened by 2 bases and J by 8 bases, with 16 bases between the two germline ends. The germline CDR1 and CDR2 sequences are DFQATT and SNEGSKA (reference sequence). CDR3 length equals 14 residues. Time point meaning: newly diagnosed GD, antithyroid drugs for less than 3 months. Isolated PBMC RNA provided the starting material for the TCR library. This sample also belongs to another study, concerning T cells in Graves' hyperthyroidism and ophthalmopathy. As that study records: The TCR CDR3 first-round RT-PCR relied on the HTBI primer set.

This clonotype was sampled from a woman aged 30 to 39 with Graves disease. Sequences were derived from peripheral blood mononuclear cells (PBMCs), sampled at new diagnosis, from a patient treated with antithyroid drugs. The V and J genes are TRBV20-1 and TRBJ2-1; D is perhaps TRBD2 (6 bases). This CDR3 reads CSARNRDLWDEQFF. The CDR3 nucleotides are TGCAGTGCTAGAAACCGGGACTTATGGGATGAGCAGTTCTTC.